A selection of T cell receptor beta chains follows, all from one sample in a study of blood T cell repertoires in COVID-19. TCRdb's copy holds only in-frame clones and misses some; the assay was immunoSEQ multiplex PCR. The data contain approximately 300,000 clones, 89% of them seen just once; the ten biggest clones take up around 9%. The source material was PBMCs or T cells enriched from blood (not recorded which). The receptors were gathered from a woman aged 25 to 45 who had recovered from COVID-19. Both conserved end residues are part of each CDR3. A D gene is named only where the DNA matches it firmly. Part of the rows lack a size; the others show once, few, many or a class for expanded clones.

D gene,J gene,clone size,V gene,CDR3 DNA,CDR3 protein
NA,TRBJ2-2,NA,TRBV6-4,TGTGCCAGCAGTGATGGTCTAGCTGCGAACACCGGGGAGCTGTTTTTT,CASSDGLAANTGELFF
NA,TRBJ2-7,NA,TRBV29-1,TGCAGCGTTACCCGGGGGGCAGGATCCTACGAGCAGTACTTC,CSVTRGAGSYEQYF
NA,TRBJ1-6,NA,TRBV11-3,TGTGCCAGCAGCGCTGGAGGACAGTTCCTCCACTTT,CASSAGGQFLHF
NA,TRBJ1-1,NA,TRBV18,TGTGCCAGCTCACCACCACAGGGTTCCTTGACTGAAGCTTTCTTT,CASSPPQGSLTEAFF
TRBD1,TRBJ1-2,NA,TRBV7-9,TGTGCCAGCAGCGGCCGGGACAGGGGGCTAGAGTATGGCTACACCTTC,CASSGRDRGLEYGYTF
NA,TRBJ2-1,NA,TRBV19,TGTGCCAGTAGTATAGAGGCTCGGGGGGCCAACAATGAGCAGTTCTTC,CASSIEARGANNEQFF
NA,TRBJ1-1,NA,TRBV5-1,TGCGCCAGCAGCTTTGGCCCACCGGGAACTGAAGCTTTCTTT,CASSFGPPGTEAFF
NA,TRBJ1-1,NA,TRBV11-2,TGTGCCAGCAGCCAAAGGACAGAAATGAACACTGAAGCTTTCTTT,CASSQRTEMNTEAFF
NA,TRBJ1-1,NA,TRBV10-2,TGCGCCAGCAGTGACCCACAGGGTTTGGACGCTTTCTTT,CASSDPQGLDAFF
TRBD1,TRBJ1-2,NA,TRBV6-4,TGTGCCAGCAGTGAGGCCGGACAGGGGGCGAGCATTGGCTACACCTTC,CASSEAGQGASIGYTF
NA,TRBJ1-2,NA,TRBV13,TGTGCCAGCAACGTAGACAGATATGGCTACACCTTC,CASNVDRYGYTF
NA,TRBJ2-3,once,TRBV7-2,TGTGCCAGCAGCGGGTTTCGCGGCGGACACACAGATACGCAGTATTTT,CASSGFRGGHTDTQYF
NA,TRBJ2-1,NA,TRBV2,TGTGCCAGCAGTGATCAGGGGACCTACAATGAGCAGTTCTTC,CASSDQGTYNEQFF
TRBD1,TRBJ1-5,NA,TRBV30,TGTGCCTGGAGTGTATCGTGGGACAGCCGACAAACCGAGCCCCAGCATTTT,CAWSVSWDSRQTEPQHF
NA,TRBJ2-1,NA,TRBV3-1/TRBV3-2,TGTGCCAGCAGCCAAGTCGGCGGATCCCAGTTCTTC,CASSQVGGSQFF
TRBD1,TRBJ1-6,NA,TRBV10-1,TGCGCCAGGACAGGGGCTGGTCCGGGAAATTCACCCCTCCACTTT,CARTGAGPGNSPLHF
NA,TRBJ2-7,NA,TRBV9,TGTGCCAGCAGCGTAGGCAGGGGCCCCTACGAGCAGTACTTC,CASSVGRGPYEQYF
TRBD1,TRBJ1-5,once,TRBV5-6,TGTGCCAGCAGCTTGGGGGCAGGGGGGATCTATAGCAATCAGCCCCAGCATTTT,CASSLGAGGIYSNQPQHF
NA,TRBJ1-2,NA,TRBV12-3/TRBV12-4,TGTGCCAGCAGTCCCGCGGGGGGCTACACCTTC,CASSPAGGYTF